The 20 T cell receptor beta chains in this list originate from one sample, sequenced in a study of blood T cell repertoires in COVID-19. The data were produced by immunoSEQ multiplex PCR, yet TCRdb's version contains in-frame clones alone and is incomplete. The table records 55,000 to 65,000 clones, roughly 87% of them present only once. Sequencing was done on a sample of peripheral blood. The receptors originated from a man aged 80 or over in a cohort sampled during active COVID-19.

The chain links TRBV25-1 to TRBJ1-1; D perhaps matches TRBD1 (6 bases). V was cut by 1 base and J by 10 bases, with 19 bases left in between. This CDR3 comprises 15 residues. CDR1 is MGHDK, CDR2 SYGVNS, per germline. CDR3 nucleotide sequence: TGTGCCAGCAGTGAATCTTCCGGGACAACCCTGTTAGCTTTCTTT. It encodes CASSESSGTTLLAFF. The complete variable domain, with remaining parts taken from reference TRBV25-1 and TRBJ1-1, reads EADIYQTPRYLVIGTGKKITLECSQTMGHDKMYWYQQDPGMELHLIHYSYGVNSTEKGDLSSESTVSRIRTEHFPLTLESARPSHTSQYLCASSESSGTTLLAFFGQGTRLTVV.

The chain combines TRBV5-1 with TRBJ2-1; 10 bases line up with TRBD2. CDR3 length equals 15 residues. With 0 bases clipped from V and 7 bases from J, the junction kept 4 bases outside the gene matches. The germline V gene encodes CDR1 SGHRS and CDR2 YFSETQ. This CDR3 is CASSLVTSGTNEQFF. CDR3 sequence (DNA): TGCGCCAGCAGCTTGGTAACTAGCGGGACGAATGAGCAGTTCTTC.

V gene TRBV24-1 combines with J gene TRBJ2-5, with a tentative D call TRBD1 (6 bases). Trimming removed 2 bases at V and 1 base at J, with 13 bases between. Germline V gives CDR1 KGHDR, CDR2 SFDVKD. This CDR3 region has 16 residues. The chain's CDR3 is CATSDSSADSQETQYF. CDR3 coding DNA: TGTGCCACCAGTGATTCTTCGGCGGACAGCCAAGAGACCCAGTACTTC.

This sequence joins TRBV19 and TRBJ1-1, with D unresolved. Germline V gene lookup returns CDR1 LNHDA and CDR2 SQIVND (reference sequence). The CDR3 has 13 amino acids. Trimming removed 3 bases at V and 3 bases at J, with 8 bases between. The DNA for the CDR3 is TGTGCCAGTAGTATCGGGGTTTACACTGAAGCTTTCTTT. It translates to CASSIGVYTEAFF.

The genes are TRBV5-1 and TRBJ1-1; a weak D match, TRBD1 (5 bases). CDR1 is SGHRS and CDR2 is YFSETQ in the germline V gene. This CDR3 is built from 17 residues. V lost 0 bases and J lost 3, with 18 bases in between. Here the CDR3 reads CASSLGGGTGGYTEAFF. The CDR3 nucleotides read TGCGCCAGCAGCTTGGGTGGCGGGACGGGAGGGTACACTGAAGCTTTCTTT.

This clone turned up a few times. The chain combines TRBV7-3 with TRBJ2-2, with 7 nucleotides matching TRBD2. The CDR3 loop spans 16 amino acids. After removal of 5 bases from V and 2 bases from J, the junction contained 8 bases not matched to a gene. CDR1 and CDR2 from the germline V gene are SGHTA and FQGTGA. In DNA form, the CDR3 reads TGTGCCAGCAGCCTCTATTCGGGACTAAACACCGGGGAGCTGTTTTTT. Protein: CASSLYSGLNTGELFF.

This clone came up once. This sequence joins TRBV6-5 and TRBJ2-3; TRBD1 matches 9 bases. From germline, CDR1 is MNHEY and CDR2 SVGAGI. Trimming took 8 bases from V and 4 from J; bases not matched to a gene: 4. The CDR3 sequence is 13 residues long. This CDR3 reads CASRDRDADTQYF. CDR3 bases: TGTGCCAGCCGGGACAGGGACGCAGATACGCAGTATTTT.

J is TRBJ2-7 and V is TRBV3-1 (or the pseudogene TRBV3-2); D remains unclear. From germline, CDR1 is LGHDT and CDR2 YNNKEL (reference sequence). The CDR3 extends over 13 amino acids. Trimming stripped 4 bases from V and 3 bases from J, with 10 bases between. CDR3: CASSLSGNYEQYF. The CDR3 DNA sequence: TGTGCCAGCAGCCTTTCAGGAAACTACGAGCAGTACTTC.

The J gene is TRBJ2-5, the V gene TRBV18, with 12 positions matching TRBD2. CDR1 is KGHSH, CDR2 LQKENI, per germline. After removal of 2 bases from V and 1 base from J, the junction contained 2 bases not matched to a gene. The CDR3 runs 16 residues. CDR3 nucleotide sequence: TGTGCCAGCTCACCATCACTAGCGGGGGGCCAAGAGACCCAGTACTTC. Protein sequence: CASSPSLAGGQETQYF.

The V call is TRBV2, the J call TRBJ2-7, with a possible D match to TRBD1 (6 bases). This CDR3 comprises 12 residues. V lost 10 bases and J lost 2, with 12 bases in between. Germline loops: CDR1 SNHLY, CDR2 FYNNEI. The CDR3 sequence: CATRTETYEQYF. In DNA, the CDR3 is TGTGCCACCAGGACAGAAACCTACGAGCAGTACTTC.

The rearrangement links TRBV18 to TRBJ1-5, with D unclear. Between the trimmed V and J ends, which lost 2 bases and 1 base, there was a span of 3 bases. This CDR3 has 13 amino acids. Germline CDR1 is KGHSH and CDR2 is LQKENI. CDR3: CASSPSSNQPQHF. The CDR3 DNA sequence: TGTGCCAGCTCACCAAGCAGCAATCAGCCCCAGCATTTT.

This chain uses TRBV19 with TRBJ1-5, with 8 nucleotides matching TRBD1. Germline V gives CDR1 LNHDA, CDR2 SQIVND (reference sequence). The junction had 8 bases not matched to a gene; V was cut back by 6 bases and J by 7 bases. The CDR3 contains 14 residues. The CDR3 DNA follows: TGTGCCAGTAGCCGCGCAGGGGGCCAGCAGCCCCAGCATTTT. Protein: CASSRAGGQQPQHF.

The chain links TRBV30 to TRBJ1-6; D gene ambiguous. V was pared by 3 bases and J by 3 bases, with 3 bases between. Looked up from germline, CDR1 is GTSNPN and CDR2 is SVGIG (reference sequence). The CDR3 has 12 residues. CDR3 in amino acids: CAWSYYNSPLHF. CDR3 nucleotides: TGTGCCTGGAGCTACTATAATTCACCCCTCCACTTT.

The chain couples TRBV2 to TRBJ1-6, with 7 bases fitting TRBD1. The CDR3 has 14 residues. CDR1 is SNHLY, CDR2 FYNNEI, per germline. The ends lost 7 bases at V and 7 bases at J; junction bases unmatched: 7. The CDR3 sequence: CASNRGQTNSPLHF. DNA for the CDR3: TGTGCCAGCAATCGGGGACAGACAAATTCACCCCTCCACTTT.

About this clone itself: This same CDR3 is encoded by further DNA sequences in the sample. The rearrangement uses TRBV4-2 and TRBJ2-7, with TRBD1 matching over 12 bases. CDR1 is LGHNA, CDR2 YNFKEQ, per germline. Trimming took 4 bases from V and 4 from J; bases not matched to a gene: 2. The CDR3 is 14 residues long. This chain's CDR3 is CASSPGQGAYEQYF. CDR3 in DNA: TGTGCCAGCAGCCCGGGACAGGGGGCTTACGAGCAGTACTTC.

This chain uses TRBV30 with TRBJ1-2; 7 positions agree with TRBD1. Germline-derived CDR1 and CDR2 are GTSNPN and SVGIG (reference sequence). V trimming: 2 bases; J trimming: 4 bases; junction bases outside the gene matches: 10. This CDR3 contains 15 residues. Written as DNA, the CDR3 is TGTGCCTGGAGTCGACAGGGATTGGGTTCCTATGGCTACACCTTC. This gives the protein CAWSRQGLGSYGYTF.

V is TRBV6-5 and J is TRBJ2-3; 10 bases match TRBD2. The CDR3 has 15 residues. Trimming cost V 6 bases and J 2 bases; bases outside gene matches: 5. The germline V gene has CDR1 MNHEY and CDR2 SVGAGI. CDR3 protein: CASSYSGGATDTQYF. CDR3 bases: TGTGCCAGCAGCTACAGCGGGGGGGCCACAGATACGCAGTATTTT.

The genes are TRBV18 and TRBJ1-3, with TRBD1 as a possible D gene (6 bases). CDR3 length: 15 amino acids. CDR1 KGHSH and CDR2 LQKENI come from the germline V gene. Trimming removed 2 bases from V and 3 bases from J, with 11 bases in between. CDR3: CASSPRQEIGNTIYF. The CDR3 DNA reads TGTGCCAGCTCACCAAGACAGGAAATTGGAAACACCATATATTTT. Variable domain in full (rest from reference TRBV18 and TRBJ1-3): NAGVMQNPRHLVRRRGQEARLRCSPMKGHSHVYWYRQLPEEGLKFMVYLQKENIIDESGMPKERFSAEFPKEGPSILRIQQVVRGDSAAYFCASSPRQEIGNTIYFGEGSWLTVV.

The chain employs TRBV7-2 and TRBJ1-6; TRBD1 agrees at 9 bases. V was pared by 5 bases and J by 7 bases, with 3 bases of the junction left unmatched. The CDR3 is 14 amino acids. Germline CDR1 SGHTA, CDR2 FQGNSA. The CDR3 sequence is CASSADRGNSPLHF. In DNA, the CDR3 is TGTGCCAGCAGCGCCGACAGGGGGAATTCACCCCTCCACTTT.

The chain employs TRBV3-1 (or the pseudogene TRBV3-2) and TRBJ2-1; TRBD2 matches at 14 bases. Germline CDR1 is LGHDT and CDR2 is YNNKEL (reference sequence). CDR3 length equals 16 residues. V lost 0 bases and J lost 7; bases outside the gene matches: 2. The CDR3 is CASSQERLAGGNEQFF. The CDR3 region has the DNA TGTGCCAGCAGCCAAGAAAGACTAGCGGGGGGGAATGAGCAGTTCTTC.